The next 5 T cell receptor beta chains were all read from a single sample in a study of cytomegalovirus exposure and HLA in healthy donors. PCR was performed using 60 Vbeta and 13 Jbeta primers. Using immunoSEQ multiplex PCR, the repertoire was profiled, and TCRdb retains in-frame clones only, with some absent. The sample includes over 95,000 clones, over 60% of them seen just once. The sample taken for sequencing was PBMCs. Source of these receptors: a man between 18 and 35 years old in good health and CMV-seropositive.

This sequence joins TRBV7-8 and TRBJ1-4, with 8 nucleotides matching TRBD1. Unmatched junction bases numbered 3, after V lost 5 bases and J lost 4 bases. Germline V gives CDR1 SGHVS, CDR2 FQNEAQ. The CDR3 runs 14 residues. Here the CDR3 DNA reads TGTGCCAGCAGCCCAGGGGGCGATAATGAAAAACTGTTTTTT. Amino acids: CASSPGGDNEKLFF.

The CDR3 region has the DNA TGCGCCAGCAGCTTGAAGGGGGAGCTAGGGTCTGGGGCCAACGTCCTGACTTTC. Encoded protein: CASSLKGELGSGANVLTF. This rearrangement joins TRBV5-1 to TRBJ2-6; maybe TRBD1 (6 bases). There are 18 residues in the CDR3. Germline V gene sequence: CDR1 SGHRS, CDR2 YFSETQ. The V end lost 1 base, the J end lost 1 base, and 15 bases lay between the germline ends.

Comments on this clone: Additional DNA sequences in this sample encode the identical CDR3. This chain uses TRBV6-5 with TRBJ1-3; D is undetermined. The V gene's germline CDR1 is MNHEY and CDR2 SVGAGI. This CDR3 contains 13 residues. Trimming cost V 3 bases and J 3 bases, with 6 bases left between them. The CDR3 nucleotides are TGTGCCAGCAGTTATTCGTATGGAAACACCATATATTTT. Its protein is CASSYSYGNTIYF.

V usage is TRBV11-2 and J usage is TRBJ1-4; D perhaps matches TRBD1 (5 bases). This CDR3 has 14 amino acids. V lost 5 bases and J 8 bases, leaving 15 bases between the germline ends. Germline CDR1 is SGHAT and CDR2 is FQNNGV. The CDR3 region is CASSTQPGREKLFF. Written as DNA, the CDR3 is TGTGCCAGCAGCACCCAACCAGGGCGAGAAAAACTGTTTTTT.

The chain uses TRBV15 and TRBJ2-1; 8 bases are shared with TRBD2. Losses at the gene ends were 3 bases for V and 3 bases for J; bases not matched to a gene: 4. There are 15 residues in the CDR3. Germline assignment: CDR1 LNHNV and CDR2 YYDKDF (reference sequence). CDR3 sequence reads: CATSSLAGNYNEQFF. The CDR3 DNA is TGTGCCACCAGCAGTCTAGCGGGCAACTACAATGAGCAGTTCTTC.